This T cell receptor (beta chain) was profiled in a study of T cell responses to AZD1222 COVID-19 vaccine. Germline values: CDR1 MDHEN, CDR2 SYDVKM. The ends were cut back, 0 bases at V and 9 bases at J, with 12 bases in the middle. This CDR3 comprises 14 residues. Data came from immunoSEQ multiplex PCR; TCRdb stores just in-frame clones and leaves some out. The sample holds 150,000 to 200,000 clones, approximately 91% seen once. This clone was picked up a small number of times. The source material was peripheral blood, sampled on day 0 of AZD1222 vaccination. The chain is built from TRBV28 and TRBJ2-1, with a weak D call TRBD2 (7 bases). The TCR was taken from an adult in good health. CDR3 loop: CASSLWGGQGEQFF. CDR3 in DNA: TGTGCCAGCAGTTTATGGGGGGGGCAGGGTGAGCAGTTCTTC.